This T cell receptor (beta chain) was captured in a study of blood T cell repertoires in COVID-19. Study context: T cells, B-cell-depleted T cells, or PBMCs supplied cDNA or gDNA.

The germline V gene encodes CDR1 LGHNA and CDR2 YSLEER. The V end lost 6 bases, the J end lost 2 bases, and 13 bases lay between the germline ends. There are 14 residues in the CDR3. Original handling: From reference gene primer amplification, estimates of nucleated cell counts were derived. The protocol was immunoSEQ multiplex PCR, while the TCRdb copy is restricted to in-frame clones and leaves out a portion. V and J calls plus clone size are reproduced from that table; the DNA served to infer D and trimming. Of 250,000 or so clones listed, roughly 89% were seen once; the top ten hold approximately 2.3%.

This receptor was obtained from a woman aged 55-69 years with COVID-19, enrolled during active disease. Material for sequencing was peripheral blood. V is TRBV4-3 and J is TRBJ1-1, with TRBD1 as a possible D gene (6 bases). This CDR3 reads CASSLWGGNTEAFF. The CDR3 DNA follows: TGCGCCAGCAGTTTATGGGGGGGCAACACTGAAGCTTTCTTT.